This T cell receptor beta chain stems from a study of cytomegalovirus exposure and HLA in healthy donors. Regarding the study as a whole: In an earlier analysis, most TCR beta V segments were productive about 87% or about 30% of the time.

The PCR used 60 Vbeta and 13 Jbeta primers. Generated by immunoSEQ multiplex PCR, the TCRdb table keeps only in-frame clones and is missing some. This table has about 140,000 clones, approximately 77% appearing once. Germline lookup yields CDR1 SGDLS and CDR2 YYNGEE. The CDR3 has 14 amino acids. J gave up 5 bases and V 6 bases, and 11 bases lay outside the gene matches. Worth noting for this clone: As yet, its antigen is unknown.

The sequence came from a man younger than 40 in good health and CMV-seronegative. The material sequenced was PBMCs. V and J are TRBV9 and TRBJ2-7; 7 bases fit TRBD2. CDR3 sequence: CASTSTGLADEQYF. CDR3 in DNA: TGTGCCAGCACCTCGACCGGGCTAGCGGACGAGCAGTACTTC.